What follows is one T cell receptor beta chain and its context. As yet, its antigen is unknown. Germline is not matched at one junction end, which may reflect a read error. These data are taken from a study of cytomegalovirus exposure and HLA in healthy donors. Study at large: Most genotyped donors, over 70% of 398, had Caucasian-associated genetic ancestry.

The PCR had 60 Vbeta and 13 Jbeta primers. Assay: immunoSEQ multiplex PCR; the TCRdb copy retains only in-frame clones and omits some. This sample contains about 100,000 clones. Study-wide results and caveats: With high specificity and sensitivity, the classifier reportedly diagnosed cytomegalovirus status. According to an earlier analysis, most TCR beta V segments yielded productive rearrangements about 90% or about 30% of the time.

This CDR3 region has 13 residues. Germline V gene lookup returns CDR1 ENHRY and CDR2 SYGVKD. Specimen: PBMCs. The V gene is TRBV10-3, the J gene TRBJ2-7, with 9 bases aligning to TRBD2. The source is a man aged 45-65 years in good health and CMV-seronegative. The CDR3 coding sequence is TGTGCCATCAGTGAAGGGCTAGCGGGAACAATAGACTTC. Its protein product is CAISEGLAGTIDF.